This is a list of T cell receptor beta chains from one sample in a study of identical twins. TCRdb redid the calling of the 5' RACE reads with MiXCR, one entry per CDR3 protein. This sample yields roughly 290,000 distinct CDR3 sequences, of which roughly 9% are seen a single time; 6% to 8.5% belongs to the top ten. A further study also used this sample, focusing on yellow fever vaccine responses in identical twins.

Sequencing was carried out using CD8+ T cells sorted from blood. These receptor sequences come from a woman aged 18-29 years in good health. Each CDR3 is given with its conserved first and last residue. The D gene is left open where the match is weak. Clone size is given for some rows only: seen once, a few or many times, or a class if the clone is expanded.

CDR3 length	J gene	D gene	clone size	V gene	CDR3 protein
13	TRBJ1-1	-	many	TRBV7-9	CASSSRDNTEAFF
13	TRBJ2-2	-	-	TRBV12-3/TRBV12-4	CASNNRQVGELFF
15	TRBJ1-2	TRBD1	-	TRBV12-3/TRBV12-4	CASSWAGQMVYGYTF
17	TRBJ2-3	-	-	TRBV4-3	CASSQEGLGRVPDTQYF
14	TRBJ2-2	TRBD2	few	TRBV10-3	CAIGASGDTGELFF
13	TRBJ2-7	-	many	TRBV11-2	CASSPPFGYEQYF
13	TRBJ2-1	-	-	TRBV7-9	CASSPQAGNEQFF
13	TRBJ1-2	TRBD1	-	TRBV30	CASLTGYPYGYTF
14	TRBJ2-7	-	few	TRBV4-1	CASSQEIYSYEQYF
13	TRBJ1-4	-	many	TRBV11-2	CASSPHGPEKLFF
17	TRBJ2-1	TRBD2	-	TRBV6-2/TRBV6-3	CASSYSPAGGPSNEQFF
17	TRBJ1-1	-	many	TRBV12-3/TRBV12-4	CASSSSPGRLMNTEAFF
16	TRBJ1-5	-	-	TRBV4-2	CASSQVPDHGVQPQHF
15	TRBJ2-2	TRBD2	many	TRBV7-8	CASSGTSGSTGELFF
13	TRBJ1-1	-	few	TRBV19	CASSIVANTEAFF
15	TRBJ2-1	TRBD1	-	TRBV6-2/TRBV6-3	CASTQTGASYNEQFF
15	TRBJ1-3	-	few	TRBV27	CASSARGGTGNTIYF
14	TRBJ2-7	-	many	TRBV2	CASTPRKGNYEQYF
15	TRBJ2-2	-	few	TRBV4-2	CASSQEVGNTGELFF
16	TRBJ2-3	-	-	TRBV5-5	CASSLVESGNTDTQYF
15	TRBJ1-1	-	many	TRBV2	CASSDSTRGETEAFF
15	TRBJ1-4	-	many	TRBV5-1	CASRQTPATNEKLFF